These 21 T cell receptor beta chains were sequenced from one sample in a study of spatial heterogeneity in lung cancer (dated by TCRdb to between 2017 and 2020). The time point label on this specimen signifies: sample taken at primary tumor resection. TCR sequencing used whole RNA extracted from tumor and nontumor lung tissue, or from cryopreserved PBMC samples, without cell sorting. Library construction relied on 5' RACE. Sequencing relied on a NextSeq 500. In TCRdb, the public reads were trimmed at Q25 with fastp and aligned with MiXCR, with productive beta chains retained. Rows are combined by CDR3 protein, so each entry shows the most common genes and DNA. This sample has roughly 15,000 distinct CDR3 sequences in its table, and almost 8% of those were observed once. The ten largest clones take up about a third of the sample. The specimen was PBMCs, collected at surgery. The receptors stem from a female donor with early-stage non-small cell lung cancer.

This clonotype was observed at least ten times. The V gene is TRBV29-1, the J gene TRBJ1-3; D is perhaps TRBD1 (5 bases). The CDR3 has 13 amino acids. Germline lookup yields CDR1 SQVTM and CDR2 ANQGSEA. Trimming took off 0 bases at V and 2 bases at J, with 5 bases between the two ends. The CDR3 region is CSVEDRAGNTIYF. DNA of the CDR3: TGCAGCGTTGAAGACAGGGCTGGAAACACCATATATTTT.

This clonotype came up many times. This rearrangement joins TRBV30 to TRBJ1-2, with 8 bases identical to TRBD1. J gave up 5 bases and V 2 bases, and 10 bases lay outside the gene matches. CDR3 length: 15 amino acids. CDR1 and CDR2 from the germline V gene are GTSNPN and SVGIG (reference sequence). CDR3 residues: CAWSIGQGKWYGYTF. Here the CDR3 DNA reads TGTGCCTGGAGTATCGGACAGGGAAAATGGTATGGCTACACCTTC.

This clonotype has a count of ten or more. This chain connects TRBV27 to TRBJ2-5, with D perhaps being TRBD1 or TRBD2 (5 bases each). Germline values: CDR1 MNHEY, CDR2 SMNVEV (reference sequence). Trimming stripped 5 bases from V and 5 bases from J, with 18 bases between. The CDR3 extends over 15 amino acids. As DNA, the CDR3 is TGTGCCAGCAGTCGAGCAGGGTCCCGCGGGGAGACCCAGTACTTC. It is translated as CASSRAGSRGETQYF.

This clonotype is judged medium-sized. The rearrangement joins TRBV6-2 or TRBV6-3 to TRBJ2-3; D is possibly TRBD2 (5 bases). The V end was cut by 11 bases, the J end by 0 bases, with 12 bases between. Germline V gives CDR1 MNHEY, CDR2 SVGEGT. This CDR3 is 13 amino acids long. CDR3 DNA: TGTGCCGCGGGTCCGTGGAGCACAGATACGCAGTATTTT. Translation gives CAAGPWSTDTQYF.

Relative to its sample, this clonotype is medium-sized (0.01 to 0.1%). The chain joins TRBV27 to TRBJ1-5, with unresolved D. V was clipped by 0 bases and J by 4 bases, with 4 bases between them. Germline CDR1 is MNHEY and CDR2 is SMNVEV (reference sequence). The CDR3 sequence is 13 residues long. CDR3 sequence: CASSLSGNQPQHF. CDR3 DNA sequence: TGTGCCAGCAGTTTATCAGGGAATCAGCCCCAGCATTTT.

This clonotype was seen ten or more times. V usage is TRBV20-1 and J usage is TRBJ2-1, with D maybe TRBD2 (6 bases). The CDR3 consists of 15 residues. V gave up 3 bases and J gave up 4 bases, with 16 bases separating them. Germline lookup yields CDR1 DFQATT and CDR2 SNEGSKA (reference sequence). CDR3 region: CSARALGAGYNEQFF. CDR3 in DNA: TGCAGTGCTAGGGCCCTTGGGGCGGGGTACAATGAGCAGTTCTTC.

This clonotype came up a few times. V is TRBV18 and J is TRBJ1-3, with TRBD1 identical over 7 bases. There are 14 residues in the CDR3. Germline V lookup: CDR1 KGHSH, CDR2 LQKENI. V trimming: 4 bases; J trimming: 0 bases; junction bases outside the gene matches: 0. The CDR3 here is CASSRDSSGNTIYF. The CDR3 region has the DNA TGTGCCAGCTCACGGGACAGCTCTGGAAACACCATATATTTT.

This clonotype occurred a few times. At one end the junction does not follow the germline gene, possibly because of a read error. This CDR3 reads CDSSLSRGGRTQYF. The CDR3 bases are TGTGACAGCAGCTTATCACGGGGGGGCCGGACCCAGTACTTC. The J gene is TRBJ2-5, the V gene TRBV11-2; 8 nucleotides align to TRBD2. The V gene's germline CDR1 is SGHAT and CDR2 FQNNGV. The CDR3 length is 14 residues.

At least ten counts were recorded for this clonotype. V usage is TRBV28 and J usage is TRBJ2-3; TRBD1 matches at 8 bases. The CDR3 totals 15 residues. Germline lookup yields CDR1 MDHEN and CDR2 SYDVKM. V shed 3 bases, J shed 5 bases, and the junction held 7 bases outside the gene matches. CDR3 bases: TGTGCCAGCAGTTTCTTGCGGGACAGGATAGATACGCAGTATTTT. Translation gives CASSFLRDRIDTQYF.

The V call is TRBV6-5, the J call TRBJ1-5, with 9 bases fitting TRBD1. The CDR3 runs to 15 residues. From germline, CDR1 is MNHEY and CDR2 SVGAGI. V was clipped by 0 bases and J by 7 bases; unmatched bases: 4. The CDR3 bases are TGTGCCAGCAGTTACTCTTGGACAGGGGAACAGCCCCAGCATTTT. Encoded protein: CASSYSWTGEQPQHF.

This clonotype was counted ten times or more. The chain joins TRBV10-3 to TRBJ1-5; D remains unclear. With 3 bases removed from V and 4 bases from J, the gap between germline ends came to 16 bases. The CDR3 is made up of 16 amino acids. Looked up from germline, CDR1 is ENHRY and CDR2 is SYGVKD. CDR3 coding DNA: TGTGCCATCAGTGACCCGACCTCGACGATGAATCAGCCCCAGCATTTT. Its translation is CAISDPTSTMNQPQHF.

The sample holds many counts of this clonotype. V gene TRBV28 combines with J gene TRBJ2-7; D is undetermined. Germline CDR1 is MDHEN and CDR2 is SYDVKM. This CDR3 spans 12 amino acids. V was shortened by 5 bases and J by 5 bases, with 10 bases between the two germline ends. Here the CDR3 reads CASSPGRDEQYF. DNA of the CDR3: TGTGCCAGCAGTCCCGGACGGGACGAGCAGTACTTC.

This clonotype qualifies as medium-sized. The chain uses TRBV4-3 and TRBJ2-5; TRBD2 matches at 9 bases. V lost 0 bases to trimming and J lost 4 bases; unmatched junction nucleotides: 3. CDR1 and CDR2 (germline): LGHNA, YSLEER. The length of the CDR3 is 15 residues. CDR3: CASSQDVSGGETQYF. CDR3 bases: TGCGCCAGCAGCCAAGATGTTAGCGGGGGAGAGACCCAGTACTTC.

Ten or more counts support this clonotype. The chain carries TRBV6-6 and TRBJ2-7, with 7 nucleotides matching TRBD1. The CDR3 consists of 16 residues. With V trimmed by 5 bases and J by 5 bases, 15 bases remained unmatched. Germline V gene sequence: CDR1 MNHNY, CDR2 SVGAGI (reference sequence). The CDR3 DNA reads as TGTGCCAGCAGTGCCGTTAGACAGGGCTCCAGGGACGAGCAGTACTTC. Protein product: CASSAVRQGSRDEQYF.

This clonotype was observed a handful of times. V is TRBV11-3 and J is TRBJ1-3; no definite D call. Trimming removed 6 bases from V and 7 bases from J, with 13 bases in between. CDR3 length: 13 residues. Looked up from germline, CDR1 is SGHNT and CDR2 is YENEEA. DNA for the CDR3: TGTGCCAGCAGTACAGAATACGGCAACACCATATATTTT. It encodes CASSTEYGNTIYF.

In this sample, this clonotype turned up many times. This chain connects TRBV29-1 to TRBJ2-7; 7 bases are a match to TRBD1. The CDR3 has 15 residues. The junction had 14 bases not matched to a gene; V was cut back by 4 bases and J by 5 bases. CDR1 and CDR2 (germline): SQVTM, ANQGSEA. The CDR3 spells CSVAERRTGRDEQYF. CDR3 bases: TGCAGCGTTGCCGAACGACGGACAGGACGGGACGAGCAGTACTTC.

The genes are TRBV28 and TRBJ1-2; possibly TRBD1 for D (6 bases). Trimming took 8 bases from V and 1 from J, leaving 20 bases between them. This CDR3 comprises 16 residues. Germline CDR1 is MDHEN and CDR2 is SYDVKM. The CDR3 sequence is CASLSQGGGNNYGYTF. CDR3 sequence (DNA): TGTGCCAGCCTATCACAGGGAGGGGGAAATAACTATGGCTACACCTTC.

This clonotype was found a few times. V and J are TRBV30 and TRBJ1-2; 8 bases are shared with TRBD1. Trimming cost V 5 bases and J 4 bases; bases outside gene matches: 9. The CDR3 is 14 residues long. Per germline, CDR1 GTSNPN and CDR2 SVGIG (reference sequence). The CDR3, as DNA: TGTGCCTGGGGGTTTGGACAGGGTCGCTATGGCTACACCTTC. Translated, it gives CAWGFGQGRYGYTF.

This clonotype was detected ten times or more. The chain carries TRBV27 and TRBJ2-2, with D perhaps assigned TRBD1 or TRBD2 (5 bases each). In germline, CDR1 is MNHEY, CDR2 SMNVEV (reference sequence). The V end lost 5 bases, the J end lost 4 bases, and 8 bases lay between the germline ends. The CDR3 has 13 amino acids. The CDR3 DNA reads as TGTGCCAGCAGTGGGGGACCCACCGGGGAGCTGTTTTTT. Translated, it gives CASSGGPTGELFF.

This clonotype has at least ten counts. This chain links TRBV3-1 with TRBJ2-1; D assignment may be TRBD1 or TRBD2 (5 bases each). V lost 7 bases and J lost 8, with 15 bases in between. Germline V gene sequence: CDR1 LGHDT, CDR2 YNNKEL (reference sequence). The CDR3 is 13 residues long. CDR3 nucleotide sequence: TGTGCCAGCATGGCGTGGGGGATGGATGAGCAGTTCTTC. It codes for CASMAWGMDEQFF.

This clonotype was observed at least ten times. This chain uses TRBV6-5 with TRBJ2-7; 7 nucleotides line up with TRBD1. The CDR3 consists of 13 residues. CDR1 and CDR2 from the germline V gene are MNHEY and SVGAGI. J was trimmed by 3 bases and V by 6 bases; bases with no gene match: 5. The CDR3: CASSFDRDYEQYF. In nucleotides, the CDR3 is TGTGCCAGCAGCTTTGACAGGGACTACGAGCAGTACTTC.